The 29 T cell receptor beta chains below all came from one sample that was sequenced in a study of cytomegalovirus exposure and HLA in healthy donors. Use of 60 Vbeta and 13 Jbeta primers characterized the PCR. Sequencing used immunoSEQ multiplex PCR; TCRdb keeps in-frame clones, though not all of them. The table includes under 130,000 clones, roughly 79% detected once. Source material: PBMCs. Receptor source: a man aged 45-65 years in good health and CMV-seropositive.

The chain combines TRBV4-1 with TRBJ2-5; D is possibly TRBD2 (6 bases). The J call may be wrong; the DNA end is better matched by TRBJ2-7. CDR1 and CDR2 (germline): MGHRA, YSYEKL. The CDR3 runs 15 residues. The CDR3 DNA is TGCGCCAGCAGCTACACCGGGGACTCCGCCTACGAGCAGTACTTC. Protein product: CASSYTGDSAYEQYF.

The chain employs TRBV19 and TRBJ2-5; TRBD1 agrees at 7 bases. There are 13 residues in the CDR3. V was clipped by 5 bases and J by 2 bases; unmatched bases: 2. The V gene's germline CDR1 is LNHDA and CDR2 SQIVND (reference sequence). CDR3 in DNA: TGTGCCAGTAGTCCGGGACAGCAAGAGACCCAGTACTTC. As protein: CASSPGQQETQYF.

In this sample, this clone turned up a few times. The CDR3 nucleotides are TGTGCCAGCGCCGCGACAGGGGATAAGGGCTACACCTTC. Amino acid sequence: CASAATGDKGYTF. The V call is TRBV27, the J call TRBJ1-2, with TRBD1 identical over 8 bases. J lost 8 bases, V lost 8 bases, and 10 bases had no gene match. This CDR3 has 13 residues. In germline, CDR1 is MNHEY, CDR2 SMNVEV (reference sequence).

The chain joins TRBV27 to TRBJ2-2; 8 nucleotides agree with TRBD2. The CDR3 sequence is 15 residues long. Germline CDR1 and CDR2: MNHEY and SMNVEV (reference sequence). Trimming took 3 bases from V and 6 from J; bases not matched to a gene: 6. The DNA of the CDR3 is TGTGCCAGCAGTTTCTTCGGACTAGCAGCCGGGGAGCTGTTTTTT. Its protein is CASSFFGLAAGELFF.

V and J are TRBV30 and TRBJ1-1; 8 bases match TRBD1. The CDR3 extends over 15 amino acids. Germline V lookup: CDR1 GTSNPN, CDR2 SVGIG (reference sequence). V dropped 1 base and J dropped 2; count of bases not matched to a gene: 6. The CDR3 loop reads CAWSGRGQINTEAFF. The CDR3 nucleotides read TGTGCCTGGAGTGGCAGGGGGCAGATTAACACTGAAGCTTTCTTT.

The rearrangement joins TRBV2 to TRBJ1-5; 8 bases agree with TRBD1. CDR1 and CDR2 from the germline V gene are SNHLY and FYNNEI. The V segment lost 6 bases and the J segment 6 bases; nucleotides outside the gene matches: 10. The CDR3 length is 15 residues. CDR3 bases: TGTGCCAGCAGCGCCCAGGGGGCGCAGGGTCAGCCCCAGCATTTT. This codes for CASSAQGAQGQPQHF.

The gene calls are TRBV7-2 and TRBJ1-3; 10 bases agree with TRBD1. Germline-derived CDR1 and CDR2 are SGHTA and FQGNSA. V lost 3 bases to trimming and J lost 1 base; unmatched junction nucleotides: 9. This CDR3 region has 18 residues. The CDR3 nucleotides read TGTGCCAGCAGCTTCATGGCATCGGACAGGGGGTCTGGAAACACCATATATTTT. It specifies CASSFMASDRGSGNTIYF.

V usage is TRBV5-4 and J usage is TRBJ2-1; TRBD1 matches 12 bases. The germline gives CDR1 SGHNT, CDR2 YYREEE (reference sequence). The CDR3 is made up of 16 amino acids. After removal of 1 base from V and 7 bases from J, the junction contained 6 bases not matched to a gene. The CDR3 DNA reads TGTGCCAGCAGCTTGCCGGGACAGGGGGCTCGGAATGAGCAGTTCTTC. The encoded protein is CASSLPGQGARNEQFF.

CDR3 region: CASSGTGGTYNEQFF. CDR3 bases: TGTGCCAGCAGTGGGACAGGGGGAACATACAATGAGCAGTTCTTC. V usage is TRBV6-1 and J usage is TRBJ2-1, with TRBD1 identical over 10 bases. The CDR3 is 15 residues long. J gave up 4 bases and V 4 bases, and 4 bases lay outside the gene matches. Germline V gene data show CDR1 as MNHNS and CDR2 as SASEGT.

The chain uses TRBV6-6 and TRBJ2-1; TRBD2 is a possible D gene (5 bases). Trimming left V 6 bases short and J 5 bases short, with 8 bases between. The CDR3 has 12 residues. Germline CDR1 and CDR2: MNHNY and SVGAGI (reference sequence). The CDR3 sequence is CASSSRDNEQFF. In nucleotides, the CDR3 is TGTGCCAGCAGCTCGAGGGACAATGAGCAGTTCTTC.

The sample holds a few counts of this clone. This chain uses TRBV19 with TRBJ2-7; 10 bases fit TRBD1. This CDR3 spans 16 amino acids. Trimming removed 2 bases from V and 2 bases from J; junction bases left unmatched: 6. In germline, CDR1 is LNHDA, CDR2 SQIVND (reference sequence). The CDR3 DNA sequence: TGTGCCAGTAGTATAATAAGGGACAGGGGCACCTACGAGCAGTACTTC. This codes for CASSIIRDRGTYEQYF.

With regard to this clone: At the DNA level, this CDR3 is encoded by other sequences in the same sample as well. This chain links TRBV9 with TRBJ2-5, with 10 bases aligning to TRBD2. V shed 0 bases, J shed 3 bases, and the junction held 2 bases outside the gene matches. Germline V gene data show CDR1 as SGDLS and CDR2 as YYNGEE. The CDR3 length is 15 residues. For the CDR3, the DNA is TGTGCCAGCAGCGTAGGGCTAGCGGGAGAAGAGACCCAGTACTTC. Its protein product is CASSVGLAGEETQYF.

The chain uses TRBV5-1 and TRBJ2-1; 7 bases match TRBD1. V lost 8 bases to trimming and J lost 7 bases; unmatched junction nucleotides: 9. Germline-derived CDR1 and CDR2 are SGHRS and YFSETQ. The CDR3 length is 13 residues. The CDR3 spells CASRQGGRNEQFF. DNA for the CDR3: TGCGCCAGTCGACAGGGTGGACGGAATGAGCAGTTCTTC.

The V gene is TRBV4-1, the J gene TRBJ2-7; possibly TRBD1 for D (6 bases). The ends were cut back, 4 bases at V and 1 base at J, with 17 bases in the middle. CDR1 and CDR2 (germline): MGHRA, YSYEKL. The CDR3 contains 16 residues. CDR3 sequence: CASSRGRYGTSYEQYF. CDR3 in DNA: TGCGCCAGCAGCCGAGGCAGATATGGGACATCCTACGAGCAGTACTTC.

This clone was seen more than once but under ten times. For the CDR3, the DNA is TGTGCCAGCAGCCTGGGAGGAAAGGGTAAACTCGGGCCCGGGGAGCTGTTTTTT. It specifies CASSLGGKGKLGPGELFF. The chain recombines TRBV11-1 with TRBJ2-2, with D perhaps matching TRBD2 (6 bases). V gave up 5 bases and J gave up 6 bases, with 25 bases separating them. This CDR3 has 18 amino acids. Germline V lookup: CDR1 SGHAT, CDR2 FQDESV (reference sequence). The full variable domain, completed using reference TRBV11-1 and TRBJ2-2, is EAEVAQSPRYKITEKSQAVAFWCDPISGHATLYWYRQILGQGPELLVQFQDESVVDDSQLPKDRFSAERLKGVDSTLKIQPAELGDSAMYLCASSLGGKGKLGPGELFFGEGSRLTVL.

This clone was recorded only once. The chain has TRBV4-1 and TRBJ2-7, with D uncertain. The CDR3 is 16 residues long. The V end was cut by 3 bases, the J end by 3 bases, with 18 bases between. From germline, CDR1 is MGHRA and CDR2 YSYEKL. The CDR3 protein is CASSHAIEELLYEQYF. The CDR3 DNA sequence: TGCGCCAGCAGCCATGCGATTGAGGAGCTCCTCTACGAGCAGTACTTC.

This clone was seen a few times. The rearrangement uses TRBV25-1 and TRBJ2-7, with TRBD2 identical over 10 bases. V shed 2 bases, J shed 4 bases, and the junction held 11 bases outside the gene matches. The CDR3 is made up of 17 amino acids. Germline V gene lookup returns CDR1 MGHDK and CDR2 SYGVNS. CDR3 amino acids: CASSETAASGSRYEQYF. As DNA, the CDR3 is TGTGCCAGCAGTGAAACAGCGGCTAGCGGGAGTAGGTACGAGCAGTACTTC.

This clone was counted a few times. V gene TRBV5-1 combines with J gene TRBJ2-3; TRBD2 matches 7 bases. Germline CDR1 is SGHRS and CDR2 is YFSETQ. Trimming took 1 base from V and 1 from J; bases not matched to a gene: 3. CDR3 length equals 15 residues. The CDR3 DNA reads as TGCGCCAGCAGCTTGATTACTAGCGGCACAGATACGCAGTATTTT. This codes for CASSLITSGTDTQYF.

The CDR3 is CASSPQREQFF. The CDR3 DNA follows: TGTGCCAGCAGCCCCCAACGGGAGCAGTTCTTC. The chain employs TRBV7-2 and TRBJ2-1; D ambiguous. Trimming left V 5 bases short and J 10 bases short, with 9 bases between. This CDR3 has 11 residues. In germline, CDR1 is SGHTA, CDR2 FQGNSA.

The chain uses TRBV11-2 and TRBJ2-5, with no clear D. The assigned J gene may be wrong: the sequence end matches TRBJ2-7 better. The CDR3 has 12 residues. Germline V gene data show CDR1 as SGHAT and CDR2 as FQNNGV. CDR3 loop: CASSLSRYEQYF. CDR3 nucleotide sequence: TGTGCCAGCAGCTTAAGCCGATACGAGCAGTACTTC.

This chain joins TRBV27 and TRBJ2-3; tentatively, D is TRBD2 (7 bases). The germline V and J ends were trimmed by 6 bases and 5 bases, with 15 bases remaining between them. CDR1 is MNHEY, CDR2 SMNVEV, per germline (reference sequence). This CDR3 is built from 14 residues. DNA of the CDR3: TGTGCCAGCAGGCGGGGGCAGGTTCAAGATACGCAGTATTTT. Translation: CASRRGQVQDTQYF.

The chain joins TRBV9 to TRBJ1-5; TRBD1 agrees at 9 bases. Per the germline V gene, CDR1 is SGDLS and CDR2 is YYNGEE. The CDR3 is 15 residues long. V trimming: 3 bases; J trimming: 7 bases; junction bases outside the gene matches: 8. CDR3 in amino acids: CASSAAGTGSQPQHF. CDR3 nucleotide sequence: TGTGCCAGCAGCGCAGCCGGGACAGGGAGCCAGCCCCAGCATTTT.

This clone turned up a few times. The genes are TRBV7-8 and TRBJ2-7; no clear D. CDR1 SGHVS and CDR2 FQNEAQ come from the germline V gene. The CDR3 covers 15 residues. V lost 1 base, J lost 0 bases, and 10 bases lay in between. The CDR3 loop reads CASSLGPTGSYEQYF. The CDR3 coding sequence is TGTGCCAGCAGCTTAGGCCCGACTGGCTCCTACGAGCAGTACTTC.

The V call is TRBV5-1, the J call TRBJ1-1; tentatively, D is TRBD1 (5 bases). V was pared by 0 bases and J by 0 bases, with 15 bases between. The length of the CDR3 is 17 residues. Germline CDR1 SGHRS, CDR2 YFSETQ. CDR3: CASSLGLGVSMNTEAFF. CDR3 nucleotides: TGCGCCAGCAGCTTGGGGTTAGGGGTGAGCATGAACACTGAAGCTTTCTTT.

This chain joins TRBV19 and TRBJ2-2; TRBD1 agrees at 7 bases. The CDR3 has 16 amino acids. The ends lost 5 bases at V and 6 bases at J; junction bases unmatched: 12. The germline V gene encodes CDR1 LNHDA and CDR2 SQIVND (reference sequence). The CDR3 DNA is TGTGCCAGTAGTTCTGGAGAGGGGGCGTTCGCCGGGGAGCTGTTTTTT. Translation: CASSSGEGAFAGELFF.

The CDR3 sequence: CASSLQGQGTEAFF. CDR3 coding DNA: TGTGCCAGCAGCTTACAAGGACAGGGCACTGAAGCTTTCTTT. V is TRBV13 and J is TRBJ1-1, with 8 bases matching TRBD1. V trimming: 2 bases; J trimming: 4 bases; junction bases outside the gene matches: 3. Per the germline V gene, CDR1 is PRHDT and CDR2 is FYEKMQ (reference sequence). The CDR3 contains 14 residues.

In nucleotides, the CDR3 is TGTGCCAGCTCATCCAATCACAGGGGTCCTGGAAACACCATATATTTT. Amino acid sequence: CASSSNHRGPGNTIYF. The chain employs TRBV18 and TRBJ1-3; 7 bases fit TRBD1. Germline-derived CDR1 and CDR2 are KGHSH and LQKENI. Trimming cost V 5 bases and J 2 bases; bases outside gene matches: 9. The CDR3 contains 16 residues.

The chain uses TRBV6-1 and TRBJ2-7; 12 bases line up with TRBD2. The CDR3 runs 13 residues. The ends lost 11 bases at V and 3 bases at J; junction bases unmatched: 5. Germline assignment: CDR1 MNHNS and CDR2 SASEGT. The CDR3 reads CAGRLAGDYEQYF. CDR3 sequence (DNA): TGTGCCGGTAGACTAGCGGGGGACTACGAGCAGTACTTC.

The rearrangement joins TRBV30 to TRBJ1-3; D unclear. V dropped 1 base and J dropped 9 bases, with 7 bases sitting between them. Per the germline V gene, CDR1 is GTSNPN and CDR2 is SVGIG (reference sequence). CDR3 length: 11 residues. This chain's CDR3 is CAWSGRGTIYF. CDR3 nucleotide sequence: TGTGCCTGGAGTGGACGGGGCACCATATATTTT.